The clone carrying this T cell receptor beta chain was found a few times. The data belong to a study of shared clonotypes between healthy human individuals. Only in-frame clones appear in the TCRdb table, and some are missing; sequencing was by immunoSEQ multiplex PCR. The sample includes 600,000 to 750,000 clones, approximately 79% of them seen just once. In germline, CDR1 is SGHRS, CDR2 YFSETQ. The ends lost 3 bases at V and 5 bases at J; junction bases unmatched: 7. This CDR3 comprises 15 residues. The chain couples TRBV5-1 to TRBJ2-5; 10 nucleotides line up with TRBD1. The origin of this receptor is a woman aged 30 to 39 in good health. Sequencing used memory CD4+ T cells sorted from blood. Subset here: CD45RA-negative fraction. The CDR3 bases are TGCGCCAGCAGCTCGCGACAGGGGGCGGCGGAGACCCAGTACTTC. Translated: CASSSRQGAAETQYF.